This T cell receptor beta chain was captured by sequencing in a study of blood T cell repertoires in COVID-19. Original methodology: Nucleated cell number was recorded as an estimate derived from reference gene primer amplification. Produced via immunoSEQ multiplex PCR; TCRdb's table is partial and in-frame only. For V, J and clone size, that table is used; D and trimming come from the DNA. The sample has about 160,000 clones; about 86% are singletons. Trimming cost V 3 bases and J 6 bases, with 5 bases left between them. This CDR3 is built from 11 residues. The receptor's source is an elderly woman with acute or convalescent COVID-19. The chain carries TRBV12-3 or TRBV12-4 and TRBJ1-2; D is uncertain. Sequencing input: peripheral blood. CDR3 protein: CASSFGDGYTF. DNA of the CDR3: TGTGCCAGCAGTTTCGGGGATGGCTACACCTTC.